This TCR beta chain is drawn from a study of cytomegalovirus exposure and HLA in healthy donors (dated 2017 in TCRdb). In the study overall: An earlier analysis of roughly 610 of the donors reported about 280 Gb of sequence data and roughly 120 million unique TCR beta sequences obtained from some 170 million T cells. An early release covering roughly 640 HLA-typed donors comprised approximately 290 gigabases of sequencing data and 85 million or so unique TCR sequences. Among the approximately 400 genotyped donors, about 83% belonged to the genetic ancestry cluster associated with self-reported Caucasian donors. The aim of the study was to test whether cataloging public T cell receptors could identify signatures of past pathogen exposure. The T cell repertoires of about 700 subjects were profiled by immunosequencing and related to cytomegalovirus serostatus. A separate validation cohort of more than 100 different subjects was used in addition to the 666-subject first cohort. High-throughput TCR immunosequencing, statistical association of individual TCRs with disease status, and machine learning were combined to predict cytomegalovirus infection status. A later analysis re-examined previously published TCR beta repertoires from 600 to 700 donors and added high-resolution HLA genotyping to investigate patterns of TCR occurrence. Rather than drawing on any new phenotypic data, the later analysis identified candidate immune exposures from TCR beta sequences and the way those sequences occurred across donors. In an earlier analysis of a few hundred of the donors, high-throughput TCR beta sequencing was used to judge whether each TCR beta V gene segment behaved as functional or pseudogenic. Donor age, sex, ethnicity and CMV serostatus were compiled together with the repertoire data. In a later genetic analysis, genome-wide SNP genotypes for 398 of the 666 donors were used, and that subset was treated as a discovery cohort. Every discovery cohort repertoire had been produced on one sequencing platform. HLA typing covered class I and class II loci at four-digit resolution. Typing coverage varied by locus: roughly 620-640 donors for A, B, C, DRB1 and DQB1; approximately 500 for DQA1; approximately 570 for DPA1; about 450 for DPB1. Because of strong linkage in the cohort, five DR-DQ haplotypes were treated as single units for association and clustering. Across 300 to 500 genotyped donors of the cohort, an average of roughly 200,000 unique TCR beta nucleotide sequences per donor were sequenced, and approximately 17% of those sequences were non-productive. General conclusions and limits of the study: Because some donors lacked HLA typing at each locus, the association tests relied only on the typed subset. Correlated functional status among segregating V segments might reflect linkage disequilibrium, but an unknown experimental factor could not be ruled out. In an earlier analysis of more than 450 of the donors, most TCR beta V segments were observed in productive rearrangements about 87% or about 30% of the time, broadly matching IMGT annotations. The classifier was reported to diagnose cytomegalovirus status with high specificity and sensitivity in both the original cohort and the validation cohort. In a later analysis, HLA-associated TCR beta chains showed more clonal expansion and lower generation probabilities than non-associated chains that were equally common. Only TCR beta chains were sequenced in this cohort, and the absence of alpha or paired-chain data limited detectable features. A further reported finding was that TCR beta sequences accurately predicted the HLA-A and HLA-B alleles for most subjects in the first cohort. Some IMGT-functional V segments, including TRBV6-2 and TRBV6-3, could not be told apart with the 87-base-pair reads, so those segments were excluded. Presence/absence analyses assumed roughly uniform sequencing depth across donors, an assumption that may not hold. Three of the identified cytomegalovirus-associated TCR beta chains were confirmed in vitro to be specific for cytomegalovirus antigens. Strong co-occurrence of HLA alleles, especially DR and DQ, made assigning TCR associations to individual alleles difficult. An association between a missense DCLRE1C variant and V-gene and J-gene trimming of TCR beta chains was found in a later genetic analysis and replicated in an independent cohort. It was suggested by the authors that the approach could potentially be generalized to other disease states and immunological phenotypes. In a later genetic analysis, fewer N-insertions in productive TCRs were reported among donors in an Asian-associated ancestry cluster than the approximately 670-donor mean. The study gave a list of roughly 150 TCR beta chains associated with cytomegalovirus. In a later analysis, TCR association rates were found to vary across HLA loci, with the most associated TCRs seen for DRB1 alleles and the fewest for HLA-C alleles. A cluster of highly shared sequence variants was judged likely to be a technical artifact of the sequencing pipeline. At a false discovery rate of 0.05, a later analysis linked about 16,000 TCR beta sequences to specific HLA alleles. According to a later analysis, most CMV-associated TCR beta chains appeared to be HLA-restricted, and the HLA associations seemed to be driven largely by CMV exposure. The earlier analysis of 450 to 700 of the donors excluded seventeen rarely observed V segments, including chromosome 9 orphons, because counts were too low. While some public TCRs were present in many individuals, most TCR sequences turned up only very rarely across donors. A later analysis reported that several top co-occurrence clusters appeared linked to parvovirus B19, influenza, CMV and Epstein-Barr virus. CMV serostatus was the only immune exposure information available for the cohort.

The cohort consisted of some 730 healthy bone marrow donors. All cohort members were sampled while nominally healthy, although unrecorded immune exposures were likely present. CMV serostatus was positive for more than 250 and negative for about 55% of the roughly 670 cohort members, and was not recorded for this donor. Every donor gave a peripheral blood sample, and the peripheral blood mononuclear cells from that sample were used for TCR beta sequencing. The Qiagen DNeasy Blood Extraction Kit was used to extract genomic DNA from the blood cell samples. In the case of this clone: Its antigen is still unknown. A junction boundary mismatches the germline segment, possibly from a read error.

The CDR3 sequence holds 14 residues, the cysteine and phenylalanine included. The CDR3 DNA has 42 bases and is translated from base 1. The germline V gene specifies SNHLY as CDR1 and FYNNEI as CDR2. Library method: the immunoSEQ multiplex PCR assay. A mixture of 60 forward primers for TCR Vbeta segments and 13 reverse primers for TCR Jbeta segments was used in the multiplex PCR. The CDR3 region of rearranged TCR beta genes was amplified from genomic DNA with a multiplex PCR assay. The amplified TCR beta libraries were sequenced on the Illumina HiSeq System as 87-base-pair reads. In the original analysis: A later analysis counted tens of millions of unique TCR beta chains across the roughly 700 repertoires, and about 10 million of these chains were shared by at least two donors. To remove PCR and sequencing errors, raw reads were error-corrected and collapsed into unique sequences using a nearest-neighbor algorithm that merged closely related sequences. CDR3 sequences were aligned to IMGT reference sequences to assign V, D and J gene segments. For a sequence to be retained, a match of at least six nucleotides was required to both a V gene segment and a J gene segment. Rearrangements were classified as productive when the CDR3 lacked stop codons and remained in frame with V and J, and all other rearrangements were classified as non-productive. Following IMGT convention, CDR3 was defined as the stretch from the second conserved V-encoded cysteine up to the conserved J-encoded phenylalanine. The earlier analysis of 587 of the donors excluded sequences that lacked an unambiguous match to a single V gene segment. In an earlier analysis of 587 of the donors, a V segment was called functional when productive rearrangements were above 56.7%, and segregating when the standard deviation between donors exceeded 5%. A statistical classification framework was developed to diagnose cytomegalovirus status using the catalog of TCR beta chain sequences. A later analysis assigned V and J genes by comparing TCR nucleotide sequences with IMGT/GENE-DB human TR gene sequences. A later analysis assigned CDR3 sequences and most-parsimonious VDJ recombination scenarios with the TCRdist pipeline. In a later analysis, each TCR beta chain was defined by its CDR3 amino acid sequence together with its V-gene family, and reads without a unique V-gene family were excluded. To address suspected cross-contamination and a sequencing artifact, a later analysis removed over 500 highly shared, low-generation-probability nucleotide sequences. A later analysis calculated a clonal expansion index for each public chain from normalized within-repertoire ranks of inferred template counts. A later analysis computed generation probabilities with a VDJ recombination model fitted to out-of-frame rearrangements, and checked the results against IGoR. In a later analysis, hypergeometric tests were used to score TCR-TCR, TCR-HLA and TCR-CMV co-occurrence, with a repertoire-size bias correction applied to TCR pairs. In a later analysis, false discovery rates were estimated by permuting HLA or CMV assignments 20 times. In a later analysis, co-occurring TCRs were grouped using DBSCAN, and TCRdist sequence similarity was added for clustering within HLA-allele-positive subsets. Co-occurrence clustering excluded repertoires with fewer than 30,000 or more than 120,000 public chains, plus five with anomalous nucleotide sharing. TCRdb holds this immuneACCESS table with in-frame rearrangements only. Some clones are missing; in checked studies, unresolved V genes explain under half, and the rest has no known cause. From that table come the V and J calls and clone size; the DNA was used to work out D and trimming. This sample holds 100,000 to 150,000 clones; approximately 72% were observed only once. The ten largest account for approximately 2.9% of the sample.

This chain is built from TRBV2 and TRBJ2-2; 7 central nucleotides agree with TRBD2. Specimen: PBMCs. This sequence originates from a human donor in good health. CDR3 sequence: CASSASGNTGELFF. The DNA sequence reads TGTGCCAGTAGTGCTAGCGGCAACACCGGGGAGCTGTTTTTT.